Listed below are T cell receptor beta chains from one sample, sequenced in a study of T cells in localized non-small cell lung cancer. Sequenced by immunoSEQ multiplex PCR; TCRdb stores in-frame clones only, minus some. The sample lists about 130,000 clones, around 92% occurring once. The source material was peripheral blood, sampled before any cancer treatment. These TCRs come from a female donor at least 60 years old with stage I lung adenocarcinoma. Both conserved end residues are part of each CDR3. Fields, in order: D gene, clone size, V gene, J gene, CDR3 DNA, CDR3 protein. The D gene is left open where the match is weak. Clone size, where shown, is once, few, many, or a class for clones that have expanded.

TRBD2	-	TRBV2	TRBJ2-5	TGTGCCAGCAGTCAACGACTAATCTCACTAGCGGGAGTAGAGACCCAGTACTTC	CASSQRLISLAGVETQYF
-	-	TRBV10-1	TRBJ2-7	TGCGCCAGCAGTGAGGGGACGAGCAGGTACGAGCAGTACTTC	CASSEGTSRYEQYF
TRBD1	-	TRBV6-5	TRBJ1-2	TGTGCCAGCAGTTACTTCGGACAGGGGGCGAAGGGCTACACCTTC	CASSYFGQGAKGYTF
-	few	TRBV14	TRBJ2-5	TGTGCCAGCAGCCAAGAAGAGACCCAGTACTTC	CASSQEETQYF
TRBD2	-	TRBV28	TRBJ2-7	TGTGCCAGCAGCTGGACTAGCGGGCAATTGGTCTACGAGCAGTACTTC	CASSWTSGQLVYEQYF
-	few	TRBV5-1	TRBJ1-3	TGCGCCAGCAGCTTGACAGAGTCTGGAAACACCATATATTTT	CASSLTESGNTIYF
-	-	TRBV7-9	TRBJ2-1	TGTGCCAGCAGCCGAGACAGCTACAATGAGCAGTTCTTC	CASSRDSYNEQFF
-	-	TRBV5-8	TRBJ2-5	TGTGCCAGCAGCTTGGCGGGAGCATCAAAAGAGACCCAGTACTTC	CASSLAGASKETQYF
-	-	TRBV5-1	TRBJ1-4	TGCGCCAGCAGCTTGCGGGCCCCTAATGAAAAACTGTTTTTT	CASSLRAPNEKLFF
-	-	TRBV6-6	TRBJ2-7	TGTGCCAGCACCTACTCTACTAGCAGAGCCTACGAGCAGTACTTC	CASTYSTSRAYEQYF
-	-	TRBV9	TRBJ2-5	TGTGCCAGCAGCGTAGTCGGGGACGGCGAGACCCAGTACTTC	CASSVVGDGETQYF
-	-	TRBV28	TRBJ1-2	TGTGCCAGCAGCGACAGCCTTAACTATGGCTACACCTTC	CASSDSLNYGYTF
TRBD2	few	TRBV7-8	TRBJ2-7	TGTGCCAGCAGCGAAATCCTAGCGGGAGTGCGCGAGCAGTACTTC	CASSEILAGVREQYF
-	-	TRBV6-1	TRBJ2-7	TGTGCCAGCAGTGACCCCGGATCCCAATACGAGCAGTACTTC	CASSDPGSQYEQYF
-	-	TRBV6-6	TRBJ1-5	TGTGCCAGCAGTCTAAGAAATCAGCCCCAGCATTTT	CASSLRNQPQHF
TRBD1	-	TRBV11-2	TRBJ1-2	TGTGCCAGCAGCTTAGGAGGGACAGGGAAATGGAATGGCTACACCTTC	CASSLGGTGKWNGYTF
TRBD2	few	TRBV5-6	TRBJ2-2	TGTGCCAGCAGCTTGGCAGGGAGGGCTGCGCCCGGGGAGCTGTTTTTT	CASSLAGRAAPGELFF
-	once	TRBV15	TRBJ1-5	TGCGTATGCCTCCCCGCGGTCCCTAGCAATCAGCCCCAGCATTTT	CVCLPAVPSNQPQHF
TRBD2	-	TRBV11-2	TRBJ2-7	TGTGCCAGCAGCTTAGACCCTCGGGGGACTAGCGGTTACGAGCAGTACTTC	CASSLDPRGTSGYEQYF
TRBD2	-	TRBV4-2	TRBJ2-7	TGTGCCAGCAGCCAAGACCACTCGACTAGCGGGAGCTACGAGCAGTACTTC	CASSQDHSTSGSYEQYF
-	-	TRBV29-1	TRBJ2-3	TGCAGCACCGGTCGGGGAGGCACAGATACGCAGTATTTT	CSTGRGGTDTQYF
TRBD1	-	TRBV28	TRBJ1-1	TGTGCCAGCAGTCTTCACAGGGGTAAGGGGACTGAAGCTTTCTTT	CASSLHRGKGTEAFF
-	few	TRBV2	TRBJ1-2	TGTGCCAGCAGTGTCGGGGCCCTAAGTGGCTACACCTTC	CASSVGALSGYTF
TRBD1	-	TRBV6-1	TRBJ1-5	TGTGCCATCTGGGACAGGGAAGGGAGTCAGCCCCAGCATTTT	CAIWDREGSQPQHF
TRBD2	-	TRBV28	TRBJ2-1	TGTGCCAGCAGTTTCCTCCCGGGACTAGCGGCTAACAATGAGCAGTTCTTC	CASSFLPGLAANNEQFF
-	-	TRBV6-6	TRBJ2-3	TGTGCCAGCAGTTACCTGCTTTACACAGATACGCAGTATTTT	CASSYLLYTDTQYF
TRBD2	once	TRBV2	TRBJ2-1	TGTGCCAGCAGTCTGACTAGCGGGACTTCGGCCAATGAGCAGTTCTTC	CASSLTSGTSANEQFF
TRBD2	-	TRBV30	TRBJ2-7	TGTGCCTGGGAGCGGGGGGACTACGAGCAGTACTTC	CAWERGDYEQYF
TRBD2	-	TRBV4-2	TRBJ2-2	TGTGCCAGCAGCTACCGGACGTCGGGAGGGGGCACCGGGGAGCTGTTTTTT	CASSYRTSGGGTGELFF
-	-	TRBV18	TRBJ2-5	TGTGCCAGCTCACCGTTAATTGAAGAGACCCAGTACTTC	CASSPLIEETQYF
TRBD2	-	TRBV7-9	TRBJ2-3	TGTGCCAGCACCGGACTAGCGGGAGATACGCAGTATTTT	CASTGLAGDTQYF
-	-	TRBV30	TRBJ1-2	TGTGCCTGGACAGGGTTACTGGATGGCTACACCTTC	CAWTGLLDGYTF
-	-	TRBV28	TRBJ2-1	TGTGCCAGCAGTTTAGCTAGCACGGGATACAATGAGCAGTTCTTC	CASSLASTGYNEQFF
-	once	TRBV30	TRBJ1-2	TGTGCCTGGAGTGTGCCAGGGAGGATTGGCTACACCTTC	CAWSVPGRIGYTF
TRBD2	-	TRBV5-1	TRBJ2-1	TGCGCCAGCGGATCTATAGCGGGAGTTAGGAATGAGCAGTTCTTC	CASGSIAGVRNEQFF
-	few	TRBV7-9	TRBJ1-2	TGTGCCAGCAGCTTATCGGGGCCCAGTGCAGGGAACTATGGCTACACCTTC	CASSLSGPSAGNYGYTF
-	-	TRBV27	TRBJ2-7	TGTGCCAGCAGTAGATACATAGGCGAGCAGTACTTC	CASSRYIGEQYF
-	-	TRBV6-1	TRBJ1-5	TGTGCCAGCAAAAAAAACGGGGAAACCAGTCAGCCCCAGCATTTT	CASKKNGETSQPQHF
-	-	TRBV29-1	TRBJ1-2	TGCAGCGTTGGGACGGGATACTGGGACTATGGCTACACCTTC	CSVGTGYWDYGYTF
TRBD1	once	TRBV7-9	TRBJ2-2	TGTGCCAGCAGCTCCCAGGGGGCGCGAAGCACCGGGGAGCTGTTTTTT	CASSSQGARSTGELFF
-	-	TRBV2	TRBJ1-4	TGTGCCAGCAGTGGGAATCTATGGCTCCCTTCTAATGAAAAACTGTTTTTT	CASSGNLWLPSNEKLFF
-	-	TRBV18	TRBJ2-5	TGTGCCAGCTCATCACTGTCGGAAGGAAGGGAGACCCAGTACTTC	CASSSLSEGRETQYF
-	-	TRBV2	TRBJ1-5	TGTGCCAGCAGTGAAGCGTATAGCAATCAGCCCCAGCATTTT	CASSEAYSNQPQHF